The 3 T cell receptor beta chains listed next were all sequenced from one sample in a study of OX40 agonist ivuxolimab in advanced cancers. Only in-frame clones appear in the TCRdb table, and some are missing; sequencing was by immunoSEQ multiplex PCR. There are about 64,000 clones in the sample; approximately 90% occur only once, and 0.35% to 0.55% lies in the top ten. Here the sequenced sample was CD4+ or CD8+ T cells sorted from blood, taken in a trial of the OX40 agonist ivuxolimab. These receptors were collected from an adult with an advanced solid tumor such as melanoma, head and neck, liver or kidney cancer.

This chain connects TRBV7-9 to TRBJ2-7; TRBD2 matches 9 bases. CDR1 is SEHNR, CDR2 FQNEAQ, per germline (reference sequence). J lost 7 bases, V lost 0 bases, and 4 bases had no gene match. This CDR3 has 14 residues. This chain's CDR3 is CASSLAAGGSEQYF. The DNA of the CDR3 is TGTGCCAGCAGCTTAGCGGCGGGAGGGTCTGAGCAGTACTTC. Complete variable domain (other parts from reference TRBV7-9 and TRBJ2-7): DTGVSQNPRHKITKRGQNVTFRCDPISEHNRLYWYRQTLGQGPEFLTYFQNEAQLEKSRLLSDRFSAERPKGSFSTLEIQRTEQGDSAMYLCASSLAAGGSEQYFGPGTRLTVT.

The genes are TRBV19 and TRBJ1-5; possible D gene TRBD1, 5 bases. The CDR3 length is 13 residues. Germline loops: CDR1 LNHDA, CDR2 SQIVND (reference sequence). V was trimmed by 5 bases and J by 7 bases, leaving 12 bases between them. CDR3: CASSGGGGQPQHF. The CDR3 DNA is TGTGCCAGTAGTGGTGGGGGAGGCCAGCCCCAGCATTTT. The full variable domain, rest sourced from reference TRBV19 and TRBJ1-5, is DGGITQSPKYLFRKEGQNVTLSCEQNLNHDAMYWYRQDPGQGLRLIYYSQIVNDFQKGDIAEGYSVSREKKESFPLTVTSAQKNPTAFYLCASSGGGGQPQHFGDGTRLSIL.

The chain recombines TRBV9 with TRBJ2-2; 7 positions agree with TRBD1. CDR1 and CDR2 from the germline V gene are SGDLS and YYNGEE. V shed 3 bases, J shed 1 base, and the junction held 3 bases outside the gene matches. This CDR3 contains 15 residues. For the CDR3, the DNA is TGTGCCAGCAGCGGGGACAGAGAGAACACCGGGGAGCTGTTTTTT. Encoded protein: CASSGDRENTGELFF. The full variable domain, completed using reference TRBV9 and TRBJ2-2, is DSGVTQTPKHLITATGQRVTLRCSPRSGDLSVYWYQQSLDQGLQFLIQYYNGEERAKGNILERFSAQQFPDLHSELNLSSLELGDSALYFCASSGDRENTGELFFGEGSRLTVL.